The 21 T cell receptor beta chains listed next were all sequenced from one sample in a study of molecular identifiers for immune sequencing clone quantification. TCRdb reanalysed the PCR reads using MiXCR and keeps one entry per CDR3 protein. Of approximately 550,000 distinct CDR3 sequences listed, around 21% were seen once; the top ten hold about 0.78%. Source material: naive CD8+ T cells from blood, with Jurkat cell RNA spiked in. As for subset: FACS-sorted CD8+CD4-CCR7+CD45RA+ naive T cells. The receptors shown here come from a human donor in good health. Some libraries in this study had Jurkat cell RNA spiked in.

This clonotype was recorded a few times. This chain links TRBV20-1 with TRBJ2-7; D ambiguous. Looked up from germline, CDR1 is DFQATT and CDR2 is SNEGSKA (reference sequence). Trimming took 4 bases from V and 6 from J, leaving 10 bases between them. This CDR3 has 11 amino acids. The CDR3 DNA is TGCAGTGCTAAATTGGTCGGCGAGCAGTACTTC. It is translated as CSAKLVGEQYF.

The table lists this clonotype with a few counts. The genes are TRBV19 and TRBJ2-1; 11 positions agree with TRBD2. The CDR3 is made up of 15 amino acids. J lost 9 bases, V lost 5 bases, and 9 bases had no gene match. Germline CDR1 LNHDA, CDR2 SQIVND (reference sequence). The CDR3 loop is CASSLTSGAGGEQFF. The DNA of the CDR3 is TGTGCCAGTAGTTTGACTAGCGGGGCCGGAGGTGAGCAGTTCTTC. Full variable domain (outside the CDR3, taken from reference TRBV19 and TRBJ2-1): DGGITQSPKYLFRKEGQNVTLSCEQNLNHDAMYWYRQDPGQGLRLIYYSQIVNDFQKGDIAEGYSVSREKKESFPLTVTSAQKNPTAFYLCASSLTSGAGGEQFFGPGTRLTVL.

This clonotype was recorded only once. The chain links TRBV19 to TRBJ2-7; D assignment may be TRBD1 or TRBD2 (6 bases each). The germline gives CDR1 LNHDA, CDR2 SQIVND (reference sequence). V gave up 8 bases and J gave up 2 bases, with 22 bases separating them. The CDR3 is 16 residues long. CDR3 amino acids: CASSHGDWGLAYEQYF. In DNA, the CDR3 is TGTGCCAGTTCGCACGGGGACTGGGGGCTGGCCTACGAGCAGTACTTC.

There are many counts of this clonotype. V usage is TRBV12-3 or TRBV12-4 and J usage is TRBJ2-3; 9 bases fit TRBD1. V lost 7 bases, J lost 4 bases, and 6 bases stayed unmatched. The CDR3 loop spans 14 amino acids. The CDR3 DNA reads as TGTGCCAGCACCTGGGACAGGGATGCAGATACGCAGTATTTT. It translates to CASTWDRDADTQYF.

The table lists this clonotype with a count of one. This clone may be a read error of a much larger clone one base away. The chain employs TRBV21-1 and TRBJ2-7; TRBD1 is the table's D call, not checked against the DNA. TRBV21-1 is given as a pseudogene. CDR3 length equals 17 residues. The CDR3 DNA reads TGTGCCAGCAGCAAAGTATCCTGGCACCCCGACGGGGACGAGCAGTACTTC. Translating it yields CASSKVSWHPDGDEQYF.

This clonotype was recorded many times. The chain is built from TRBV5-1 and TRBJ2-7, with a possible D match to TRBD2 (5 bases). The CDR3 sequence is 13 residues long. The V gene lost 0 bases and the J gene lost 6 bases, with 10 bases spanning the gap. CDR1 and CDR2 (germline): SGHRS, YFSETQ. The CDR3 DNA is TGCGCCAGCAGCTTGGAGCCAGGAGGCGAGCAGTACTTC. Its protein product is CASSLEPGGEQYF.

This clonotype was observed a handful of times. The V call is TRBV2, the J call TRBJ2-2, with TRBD2 identical over 11 bases. The length of the CDR3 is 15 residues. From germline, CDR1 is SNHLY and CDR2 FYNNEI. V lost 6 bases to trimming and J lost 1 base; unmatched junction nucleotides: 1. The CDR3 coding sequence is TGTGCCAGCAGGACTAGCGGGGAGAACACCGGGGAGCTGTTTTTT. Residues: CASRTSGENTGELFF.

At least ten counts were recorded for this clonotype. The chain employs TRBV13 and TRBJ1-6; no definite D call. CDR3 length: 15 residues. V was shortened by 7 bases and J by 4 bases, with 14 bases between the two germline ends. Per germline, CDR1 PRHDT and CDR2 FYEKMQ (reference sequence). The DNA of the CDR3 is TGTGCCAGCAAGACGCTACTGGCTTATAATTCACCCCTCCACTTT. As protein: CASKTLLAYNSPLHF.

Turning to this clonotype: Given a much more abundant clone one base away, this may be a read error. The chain has TRBV7-2 and TRBJ1-1; D possibly corresponds to TRBD1 (5 bases). Per the germline V gene, CDR1 is SGHTA and CDR2 is FQGNSA. The length of the CDR3 is 18 residues. CDR3 bases: TGTGCCAGCAGCTTCCCGACGGGGGAGTCGTCCGTGATTGCTGAAGTTTTCTTT. It yields the protein CASSFPTGESSVIAEVFF.

This clonotype was observed at least ten times. The chain links TRBV7-2 to TRBJ2-3, with TRBD2 matching over 7 bases. This CDR3 region has 15 residues. The germline gives CDR1 SGHTA, CDR2 FQGNSA. V lost 5 bases to trimming and J lost 2 bases; unmatched junction nucleotides: 7. The CDR3 spells CASSDILAFTDTQYF. The CDR3 nucleotides are TGTGCCAGCAGCGATATACTAGCGTTCACAGATACGCAGTATTTT.

V and J are TRBV30 and TRBJ1-1, with 11 positions matching TRBD1. Germline CDR1 and CDR2: GTSNPN and SVGIG (reference sequence). The CDR3 covers 14 residues. After removal of 4 bases from V and 4 bases from J, the junction contained 5 bases not matched to a gene. CDR3 loop: CAWKAGTGGTEAFF. CDR3 nucleotide sequence: TGTGCCTGGAAAGCCGGGACAGGGGGCACTGAAGCTTTCTTT.

This clonotype was recorded many times. The chain is built from TRBV7-9 and TRBJ1-3, with D possibly matching TRBD1 (5 bases). Germline CDR1 is SEHNR and CDR2 is FQNEAQ (reference sequence). The germline V and J ends were trimmed by 9 bases and 5 bases, with 14 bases remaining between them. This CDR3 comprises 13 residues. DNA of the CDR3: TGTGCCAGGGGACCGATTCTGCGAAACACCATATATTTT. Translated: CARGPILRNTIYF.

This clonotype occurred many times. The genes are TRBV29-1 and TRBJ2-5; D is ambiguous. V was clipped by 4 bases and J by 1 base, with 10 bases between them. The germline gives CDR1 SQVTM, CDR2 ANQGSEA. CDR3 length: 13 residues. The CDR3 DNA sequence: TGCAGCGTTGTTTTTTGGGTCCAAGAGACCCAGTACTTC. The encoded protein is CSVVFWVQETQYF.

Concerning this clonotype itself: Its ends do not fully match the called genes, so a read error is possible. The CDR3 loop reads CTSSFSGLKETQYF. CDR3 nucleotide sequence: TGTACCAGCAGCTTTAGCGGACTGAAAGAGACCCAGTACTTC. The chain uses TRBV7-9 and TRBJ2-5; tentatively, D is TRBD2 (6 bases). The CDR3 sequence is 14 residues long. Germline CDR1 and CDR2: SEHNR and FQNEAQ (reference sequence).

The chain joins TRBV30 to TRBJ2-7, with 8 bases identical to TRBD2. The CDR3 spans 14 residues. Germline trimming cut 2 bases from V and 3 bases from J; bases unmatched to any gene: 6. CDR1 GTSNPN and CDR2 SVGIG come from the germline V gene (reference sequence). The CDR3 region is CAWSLGGANYEQYF. The CDR3 nucleotides are TGTGCCTGGAGTCTCGGGGGGGCGAACTACGAGCAGTACTTC. The whole variable domain, remainder taken from reference TRBV30 and TRBJ2-7, is SQTIHQWPATLVQPVGSPLSLECTVEGTSNPNLYWYRQAAGRGLQLLFYSVGIGQISSEVPQNLSASRPQDRQFILSSKKLLLSDSGFYLCAWSLGGANYEQYFGPGTRLTVT.

The chain couples TRBV12-3 or TRBV12-4 to TRBJ1-4; D is uncertain. The CDR3 is 15 amino acids. V was trimmed by 5 bases and J by 6 bases, leaving 16 bases between them. The CDR3 DNA reads as TGTGCCAGCAGTCTATCAGCTAGAAGGGATGAAAAACTGTTTTTT. Translated, it gives CASSLSARRDEKLFF.

The chain is built from TRBV19 and TRBJ1-1; D remains ambiguous. The CDR3 contains 12 residues. Germline CDR1 and CDR2: LNHDA and SQIVND (reference sequence). V gave up 4 bases and J gave up 4 bases, with 7 bases separating them. CDR3 coding DNA: TGTGCCAGTAGTACCTGGGCCACTGAAGCTTTCTTT. Its translation is CASSTWATEAFF. The whole variable domain, remainder taken from reference TRBV19 and TRBJ1-1, is DGGITQSPKYLFRKEGQNVTLSCEQNLNHDAMYWYRQDPGQGLRLIYYSQIVNDFQKGDIAEGYSVSREKKESFPLTVTSAQKNPTAFYLCASSTWATEAFFGQGTRLTVV.

This clonotype occurred many times. The chain carries TRBV5-6 and TRBJ2-1; TRBD2 matches at 12 bases. This CDR3 is 15 amino acids long. V shed 5 bases, J shed 8 bases, and the junction held 8 bases outside the gene matches. Germline values: CDR1 SGHDT, CDR2 YYEEEE. The CDR3 here is CASSLLAGGPDEQFF. The CDR3 bases are TGTGCCAGCAGTCTCCTAGCGGGGGGGCCCGATGAGCAGTTCTTC. Full variable domain (outside the CDR3, taken from reference TRBV5-6 and TRBJ2-1): DAGVTQSPTHLIKTRGQQVTLRCSPKSGHDTVSWYQQALGQGPQFIFQYYEEEERQRGNFPDRFSGHQFPNYSSELNVNALLLGDSALYLCASSLLAGGPDEQFFGPGTRLTVL.

This clonotype was recorded a few times. A much larger clone lies a single base off, so this may be a read error. V usage is TRBV29-1 and J usage is TRBJ2-1; 7 nucleotides match TRBD1. This CDR3 has 14 residues. Germline-derived CDR1 and CDR2 are SQVTM and ANQGSEA. V gave up 4 bases and J gave up 8 bases; unmatched junction bases: 11. The CDR3 DNA reads TGCAGCGTTGTAGGGACAGCGAGGTACCATGAGCAGTTCTTC. Its translation: CSVVGTARYHEQFF.

This clonotype was detected many times. The rearrangement links TRBV6-2 or TRBV6-3 to TRBJ2-7, with D unclear. Germline lookup yields CDR1 MNHEY and CDR2 SVGEGT. V gave up 3 bases and J gave up 5 bases, with 5 bases separating them. The CDR3 has 11 amino acids. The chain's CDR3 is CASSYGDEQYF. CDR3 DNA: TGTGCCAGCAGTTATGGGGACGAGCAGTACTTC.

This clonotype showed up many times. The chain couples TRBV29-1 to TRBJ2-7; 10 nucleotides line up with TRBD1. CDR1 is SQVTM and CDR2 is ANQGSEA in the germline V gene. The junction had 2 bases not matched to a gene; V was cut back by 6 bases and J by 0 bases. This CDR3 has 13 residues. CDR3 amino acids: CSVGQGSSYEQYF. The CDR3 DNA reads TGCAGCGTGGGACAGGGGAGCTCCTACGAGCAGTACTTC.